This TCR beta chain appears in the sequencing data of a study of identifying expanded T cells in peripheral blood. This CDR3 has 14 amino acids. The germline CDR1 and CDR2 sequences are SGDLS and YYNGEE. With 1 base removed from V and 5 bases from J, the gap between germline ends came to 10 bases. Produced via immunoSEQ multiplex PCR; TCRdb's table is partial and in-frame only. The sample lists about 81,000 clones, around 84% occurring once. A word on this clone: Antigen unknown.

Collection occurred without any documented infections or immune events in donors. Study-wide findings and caveats: Over about two and four weeks, about 16.4 and 19 clones changed, versus 1.2 between replicates. Across healthy donors, higher total template counts meant significantly greater roughly two-week count variance.

The sequenced sample was blood. The receptor comes from a person aged 18 to 70 in good health. The V gene is TRBV9, the J gene TRBJ2-1; unclear D gene. The CDR3 nucleotides are TGTGCCAGCAGCGTACAGCCCGGAGACAATGAGCAGTTCTTC. The encoded protein is CASSVQPGDNEQFF.